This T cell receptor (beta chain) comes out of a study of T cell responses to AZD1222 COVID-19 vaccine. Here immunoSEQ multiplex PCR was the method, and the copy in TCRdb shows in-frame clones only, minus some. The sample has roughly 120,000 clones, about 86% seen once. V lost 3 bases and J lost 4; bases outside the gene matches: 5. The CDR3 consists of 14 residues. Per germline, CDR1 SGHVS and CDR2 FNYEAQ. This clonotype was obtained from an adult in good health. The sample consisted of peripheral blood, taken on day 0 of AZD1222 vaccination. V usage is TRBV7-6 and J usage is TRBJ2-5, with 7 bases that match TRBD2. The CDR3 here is CASSFNSGGETQYF. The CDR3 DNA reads TGTGCCAGCAGCTTTAACTCGGGGGGAGAGACCCAGTACTTC.